The present T cell receptor beta chain was sequenced within a study of T cell responses to AZD1222 COVID-19 vaccine. Sequenced by immunoSEQ multiplex PCR; TCRdb stores in-frame clones only, minus some. The table records some 120,000 clones, over 75% of them present only once. Between the trimmed V and J ends, which lost 3 bases and 7 bases, there was a span of 12 bases. CDR1 and CDR2 from the germline V gene are MNHEY and SVGEGT. The CDR3 contains 14 residues. The source material was peripheral blood, sampled on day 0 of AZD1222 vaccination. The receptor's source is an adult in good health. V gene TRBV6-2 or TRBV6-3 combines with J gene TRBJ1-4; a weak D match, TRBD1 (6 bases). The CDR3 nucleotides read TGTGCCAGCAGTTATCAGGGGCGCGCTGAAAAACTGTTTTTT. It is translated as CASSYQGRAEKLFF.